This TCR beta chain was documented in a study of cytomegalovirus exposure and HLA in healthy donors (dated by TCRdb to the late 2010s). Study-level background: An earlier analysis of approximately 640 of the donors reported about 250 Gb of sequence data and about 100 million unique TCR beta sequences from 150 million to 200 million T cells. An early release covering 500 to 750 HLA-typed donors comprised about 300 gigabases of sequencing data and around 85 million unique TCR sequences. Alongside the repertoire data, information on donor age, sex, ethnicity and CMV serostatus was compiled. Rather than using new phenotypic data, the later analysis identified candidate immune exposures from TCR beta sequences and from how often those sequences occurred across donors. Because of strong linkage in the cohort, a handful of DR-DQ haplotypes were treated as single units for association and clustering. The study was designed to test whether signatures of past pathogen exposure could be identified by cataloging public T cell receptors. High-throughput TCR immunosequencing, statistical association of individual TCRs with disease status, and machine learning were combined to predict cytomegalovirus infection status. An earlier analysis of several hundred of the donors applied high-throughput TCR beta sequencing to assess whether each TCR beta V gene segment acted as functional or pseudogenic. In a later analysis, previously published TCR beta repertoires from more than 500 donors were re-analyzed and high-resolution HLA genotyping was added so that TCR occurrence patterns could be studied. In a later genetic analysis, genome-wide SNP genotypes for about 65% of the 666 donors were used, and that subset was treated as a discovery cohort. On average, around 230,000 unique TCR beta nucleotide sequences were sequenced per donor among about 400 genotyped donors of the cohort, with 15% to 20% of those sequences being non-productive. The number of typed donors differed by locus: roughly 620-630 for A, B, C, DRB1 and DQB1; approximately 540 for DQA1; 606 for DPA1; and roughly 490 for DPB1. Among the approximately 420 genotyped donors, roughly 80% belonged to the genetic ancestry cluster associated with self-reported Caucasian donors. A separate validation cohort of about 110 different subjects was used in addition to the roughly 700-subject first cohort. Class I and class II HLA loci were covered by the typing at four-digit resolution. Every discovery cohort repertoire had been produced on one sequencing platform. The T cell repertoires of under 750 subjects were profiled by immunosequencing and related to cytomegalovirus serostatus. Broad study findings and their caveats: Over 15 rarely observed V segments, including chromosome 9 orphons, were excluded from the earlier analysis of some 590 of the donors because counts were too low. While some public TCRs were present in many individuals, most TCR sequences turned up only very rarely across donors. In an earlier analysis of about 540 of the donors, most TCR beta V segments were observed in productive rearrangements about 90% or about 30% of the time, broadly matching IMGT annotations. Presence/absence analyses assumed roughly uniform sequencing depth across donors, an assumption that may not hold. Correlated functional status among segregating V segments might be attributable to linkage disequilibrium, but an unknown experimental factor could not be ruled out. In vitro tests confirmed that three of the cytomegalovirus-associated TCR beta chains recognize cytomegalovirus antigens. Compared with the roughly 600-donor mean, donors in an Asian-associated ancestry cluster had fewer N-insertions in productive TCRs, according to a later genetic analysis. The only immune exposure information available for the cohort was CMV serostatus. A later genetic analysis associated a missense DCLRE1C variant with V-gene and J-gene trimming of TCR beta chains, and an independent cohort replicated the association. In a later analysis, HLA-associated TCR beta chains showed more clonal expansion and lower generation probabilities than non-associated chains that were equally common. Because HLA typing was missing for some donors at each locus, association tests included only the typed subset. When HLA alleles, especially DR and DQ, strongly co-occurred, TCR associations were difficult to assign to individual alleles. In a later analysis, the rate of TCR association differed among HLA loci, with DRB1 alleles having the most associated TCRs and HLA-C alleles having the fewest. A group of highly shared sequence variants was considered likely to be a technical artifact of the sequencing pipeline. The authors suggested that the approach could potentially be generalized to other disease states and immunological phenotypes. This cohort had only TCR beta chains sequenced, and the lack of alpha or paired-chain data limited which features could be detected. Most CMV-associated TCR beta chains appeared to be HLA-restricted in a later analysis, and the HLA associations seemed to be driven largely by CMV exposure. A later analysis associated 16,951 TCR beta sequences with specific HLA alleles at a false discovery rate of 0.05. Some IMGT-functional V segments, including TRBV6-2 and TRBV6-3, could not be told apart with the 87-base-pair reads, so those segments were excluded. A further reported finding was that TCR beta sequences accurately predicted the HLA-A and HLA-B alleles for most subjects in the first cohort. Several of the top co-occurrence clusters appeared to be linked to parvovirus B19, influenza, CMV and Epstein-Barr virus, according to a later analysis. The classifier was reported to diagnose cytomegalovirus status with high specificity and sensitivity in both the original and validation cohorts. A total of 164 TCR beta chains were listed by the study as associated with cytomegalovirus.

Reading from cysteine to phenylalanine, the CDR3 counts 15 amino acids. Only CDR3 DNA is held: 45 bases, read in frame from base 1. The germline V gene encodes CDR1 SGHRS and CDR2 YFSETQ. Germline trimming: 4 bases from V, 3 bases from J; junction bases outside gene matches: 5. The library was built by means of the immunoSEQ multiplex PCR assay. For the multiplex PCR, a mixture combining 60 forward primers for TCR Vbeta segments and 13 reverse primers for TCR Jbeta segments was used. The CDR3 region of rearranged TCR beta genes was amplified from genomic DNA by a multiplex PCR assay. On the Illumina HiSeq System, the amplified TCR beta libraries were sequenced as 87-base-pair reads. As for how the authors treated the data: Across the roughly 700 repertoires, a later analysis counted 75 million to 90 million unique TCR beta chains, 9 million to 14 million of which were shared by at least two donors. Raw reads were error-corrected and collapsed into unique sequences with a nearest-neighbor algorithm that merged closely related sequences to remove PCR and sequencing errors. Alignment of CDR3 sequences to IMGT reference sequences was used to assign V, D and J gene segments. For a sequence to be retained, at least a six-nucleotide match to both a V gene segment and a J gene segment was required. Rearrangements were called productive when the CDR3 lacked stop codons and stayed in frame with V and J; all others were non-productive. Following IMGT convention, CDR3 was defined as the stretch from the second conserved V-encoded cysteine up to the conserved J-encoded phenylalanine. The earlier analysis of about 530 of the donors excluded any sequence lacking an unambiguous match to a single V gene segment. An earlier analysis of fewer than 750 of the donors called V segments functional above 56.7% productive rearrangements and segregating when the between-donor standard deviation exceeded 5%. To diagnose cytomegalovirus status from the catalog of TCR beta chain sequences, a statistical classification framework was built. V and J gene assignment, in a later analysis, came from comparing TCR nucleotide sequences with IMGT/GENE-DB human TR gene sequences. Using the TCRdist pipeline, a later analysis assigned CDR3 sequences along with most-parsimonious VDJ recombination scenarios. In a later analysis, each TCR beta chain was defined by its CDR3 amino acid sequence together with its V-gene family, and reads lacking a unique V-gene family were excluded. As a way to deal with suspected cross-contamination and a sequencing artifact, a later analysis dropped 450 to 600 nucleotide sequences that were highly shared and had low generation probability. In a later analysis, a clonal expansion index for each public chain was calculated from normalized within-repertoire ranks of inferred template counts. In a later analysis, generation probabilities were computed using a VDJ recombination model fitted to out-of-frame rearrangements, and the results were checked against IGoR. In a later analysis, TCR-TCR, TCR-HLA and TCR-CMV co-occurrence was scored with hypergeometric tests, and a repertoire-size bias correction was applied to TCR pairs. False discovery rates were estimated in a later analysis by permuting HLA or CMV assignments 20 times. In a later analysis, co-occurring TCRs were grouped using DBSCAN, and TCRdist sequence similarity was added for clustering within HLA-allele-positive subsets. For co-occurrence clustering, repertoires with fewer than 30,000 or more than 120,000 public chains were excluded, along with a handful of repertoires with anomalous nucleotide sharing. TCRdb re-hosts the immuneACCESS table, in-frame sequences only. Its copies lack some clones; in the studies checked, an unresolved V gene accounts for under half of them, and the cause for the rest is not known. Clonal size and the V and J genes are those of that table, whereas D and trimming came from the DNA. In this sample the table shows some 150,000 clones, 70% to 80% of which occur a single time. The ten largest clones take up around 1.9% of the sample.

The cohort consisted of 666 healthy bone marrow donors. All cohort members were sampled while nominally healthy, although unrecorded immune exposures were likely present. The donor was CMV seronegative and belonged to the group of around 400 seronegative cohort members. Every donor gave a peripheral blood sample, and the peripheral blood mononuclear cells from that sample were used for TCR beta sequencing. The Qiagen DNeasy Blood Extraction Kit was used to extract genomic DNA from the blood cell samples. On this clone itself: Its antigen is unknown. No base quality information exists; no much larger clone differs at one position.

The chain joins TRBV5-1 to TRBJ2-3; TRBD2 aligns with 10 central bases. Sequences were obtained from PBMCs. The clonotype originates from a man aged 40-49 years in good health and CMV-seronegative. The DNA reads as follows: TGCGCCAGCAGCGGTAGCGGGAGGTCAACAGATACGCAGTATTTT. It translates to CASSGSGRSTDTQYF.